This TCR beta chain was recovered during a study of blood T cell repertoires in COVID-19. Across the whole study: Both acute and convalescent COVID-19 samples were obtained from the United States, Italy and Spain.

In the authors' workflow: It was from reference gene primer amplification that nucleated cell counts were estimated. Clones were sequenced by immunoSEQ multiplex PCR, and TCRdb holds only the in-frame ones, with some missing. That table is the source of V, J and clone size, and D and trimming were worked out from the DNA. The data show about 360,000 clones, with around 87% seen just once and 1.9% held by the top ten. This CDR3 comprises 13 residues. V dropped 1 base and J dropped 7 bases, with 10 bases sitting between them. Germline lookup yields CDR1 MDHEN and CDR2 SYDVKM. Recruits, aged about 18 to 90 years, lived in 24 US areas. Clinical history reported by participants formed the basis on which cohorts were assigned.

The sample taken for sequencing was PBMCs or T cells enriched from blood (not recorded which). The chain combines TRBV28 with TRBJ1-2; TRBD1 might be the D (5 bases). The source of this sequence is a man aged 35 to 55 in a cohort exposed to, infected with or recovered from COVID-19 (not recorded which). In nucleotides, the CDR3 is TGTGCCAGCAGTTTATCAGGGTCGTCTGGCTACACCTTC. Protein product: CASSLSGSSGYTF.